Following are 15 T cell receptor beta chains from one sample sequenced in a study of blood T cell repertoires in COVID-19. The repertoire was sequenced with immunoSEQ multiplex PCR; TCRdb's copy has only in-frame clones and lacks some. The sample has approximately 280,000 clones, approximately 90% seen once. The sequencing sample was made of peripheral blood. These receptors were collected from a man in his forties with acute or convalescent COVID-19.

The V gene is TRBV5-8, the J gene TRBJ2-3; TRBD1 aligns across 8 bases. The CDR3 runs to 16 residues. Germline assignment: CDR1 SGHTS and CDR2 YDEGEE. Trimming removed 2 bases from V and 2 bases from J; junction bases left unmatched: 7. CDR3 protein: CASSLRDRISTDTQYF. Written as DNA, the CDR3 is TGTGCCAGCAGCTTAAGGGACAGGATCTCCACAGATACGCAGTATTTT. Supplemented by reference TRBV5-8 and TRBJ2-3, the full variable domain reads EAGVTQSPTHLIKTRGQQATLRCSPISGHTSVYWYQQALGLGLQFLLWYDEGEERNRGNFPPRFSGRQFPNYSSELNVNALELEDSALYLCASSLRDRISTDTQYFGPGTRLTVL.

V is TRBV7-8 and J is TRBJ1-1; D is ambiguous. The CDR3 length is 14 residues. CDR1 and CDR2 (germline): SGHVS, FQNEAQ. The V and J ends lost 5 bases and 3 bases respectively, with 13 bases between them. This CDR3 reads CASSPGGRYTEAFF. The DNA for the CDR3 is TGTGCCAGCAGCCCGGGAGGGCGGTACACTGAAGCTTTCTTT.

The V and J genes are TRBV5-1 and TRBJ2-1, with 8 positions matching TRBD2. From germline, CDR1 is SGHRS and CDR2 YFSETQ. The J segment lost 3 bases and the V segment lost 2 bases, leaving 4 bases of the junction unmatched. The CDR3 has 15 amino acids. The CDR3 loop is CASSLIAGSYNEQFF. In DNA, the CDR3 is TGCGCCAGCAGCTTAATAGCGGGGAGCTACAATGAGCAGTTCTTC.

The chain employs TRBV5-1 and TRBJ2-4, with 7 nucleotides matching TRBD1. The CDR3 is 14 amino acids. Germline CDR1 reads SGHRS; CDR2 reads YFSETQ. J lost 8 bases, V lost 3 bases, and 8 bases had no gene match. The CDR3 is CASSYYGTDDIQYF. The CDR3 DNA reads TGCGCCAGCAGCTACTACGGGACAGATGACATTCAGTACTTC. The variable domain in full, with the rest retrieved from reference TRBV5-1 and TRBJ2-4, is KAGVTQTPRYLIKTRGQQVTLSCSPISGHRSVSWYQQTPGQGLQFLFEYFSETQRNKGNFPGRFSGRQFSNSRSEMNVSTLELGDSALYLCASSYYGTDDIQYFGAGTRLSVL.

The chain couples TRBV29-1 to TRBJ1-2, with D hard to call. The CDR3 loop spans 12 amino acids. V shed 6 bases and J shed 3 bases, with 11 bases lying between them. Per germline, CDR1 SQVTM and CDR2 ANQGSEA. The CDR3 reads CSVLQRDYGYTF. Written as DNA, the CDR3 is TGCAGCGTGCTACAGAGGGACTATGGCTACACCTTC. Together with reference TRBV29-1 and TRBJ1-2, the CDR3 gives the full variable domain: SAVISQKPSRDICQRGTSLTIQCQVDSQVTMMFWYRQQPGQSLTLIATANQGSEATYESGFVIDKFPISRPNLTFSTLTVSNMSPEDSSIYLCSVLQRDYGYTFGSGTRLTVV.

This chain connects TRBV6-4 to TRBJ1-1; D is undetermined. Trimming left V 0 bases short and J 4 bases short, with 12 bases between. CDR3 length equals 15 residues. The germline V gene encodes CDR1 MRHNA and CDR2 SNTAGT. The CDR3 DNA sequence: TGTGCCAGCAGTGACTCGGAGGTCGGAGCCACTGAAGCTTTCTTT. Protein sequence: CASSDSEVGATEAFF.

The chain is built from TRBV4-1 and TRBJ1-2; TRBD1 agrees at 9 bases. The CDR3 consists of 14 residues. With V trimmed by 4 bases and J by 4 bases, 4 bases remained unmatched. The germline gives CDR1 MGHRA, CDR2 YSYEKL. The CDR3 DNA reads TGCGCCAGCAGCCCATCACAGGGGGCCTATGGCTACACCTTC. It codes for CASSPSQGAYGYTF.

The chain links TRBV5-1 to TRBJ1-2; TRBD1 might be the D (5 bases). The CDR3 loop spans 13 amino acids. Germline V lookup: CDR1 SGHRS, CDR2 YFSETQ. V was cut by 3 bases and J by 8 bases, with 14 bases left in between. CDR3 residues: CASSSPGGAGYTF. In DNA, the CDR3 is TGCGCCAGCAGCTCCCCCGGCGGGGCAGGCTACACCTTC.

This clone showed up just a few times. The V gene is TRBV2, the J gene TRBJ2-7; D may be TRBD1 (6 bases). Trimming removed 3 bases at V and 7 bases at J, with 16 bases between. The CDR3 sequence is 14 residues long. CDR1 is SNHLY, CDR2 FYNNEI, per germline. CDR3 sequence: CASSDPRQAGEQYF. CDR3 coding DNA: TGTGCCAGCAGTGACCCCCGACAGGCCGGTGAGCAGTACTTC.

V gene TRBV5-4 combines with J gene TRBJ1-2; weak D call: TRBD1 (5 bases). V was trimmed by 7 bases and J by 3 bases, leaving 16 bases between them. The CDR3 spans 14 residues. Per germline, CDR1 SGHNT and CDR2 YYREEE (reference sequence). The CDR3 here is CASARFGGDYGYTF. DNA for the CDR3: TGTGCCAGCGCTAGGTTTGGGGGGGACTATGGCTACACCTTC.

The CDR3 here is CASSKGTGGTEAFF. The CDR3 region has the DNA TGTGCCAGCAGCAAAGGTACGGGTGGTACTGAAGCTTTCTTT. V gene TRBV21-1 combines with J gene TRBJ1-1. TRBV21-1 has pseudogene status. The CDR3 covers 14 residues.

This sequence joins TRBV30 and TRBJ1-5; D is unresolved. This CDR3 has 13 residues. V shed 0 bases and J shed 8 bases, with 11 bases lying between them. CDR1 is GTSNPN and CDR2 is SVGIG in the germline V gene (reference sequence). The DNA for the CDR3 is TGTGCCTGGAGTGTACCCGGGATGGAGCCCCAGCATTTT. The encoded protein is CAWSVPGMEPQHF. The full variable domain, with the rest looked up from reference TRBV30 and TRBJ1-5, is SQTIHQWPATLVQPVGSPLSLECTVEGTSNPNLYWYRQAAGRGLQLLFYSVGIGQISSEVPQNLSASRPQDRQFILSSKKLLLSDSGFYLCAWSVPGMEPQHFGDGTRLSIL.

This chain joins TRBV19 and TRBJ1-1; D possibly corresponds to TRBD1 (5 bases). V dropped 5 bases and J dropped 3 bases, with 19 bases sitting between them. Germline CDR1 and CDR2: LNHDA and SQIVND (reference sequence). This CDR3 region has 16 residues. DNA for the CDR3: TGTGCCAGTAGTTCCTGGCGGGACTCTGAGGACACTGAAGCTTTCTTT. It is translated as CASSSWRDSEDTEAFF.

The gene calls are TRBV5-5 and TRBJ2-1, with 7 nucleotides matching TRBD2. Germline CDR1 reads SGHKS; CDR2 reads YYEKEE (reference sequence). This CDR3 region has 12 residues. Unmatched junction bases numbered 2, after V lost 2 bases and J lost 9 bases. The CDR3 protein is CASSFSSGEQFF. The CDR3 DNA reads TGTGCCAGCAGCTTTTCTAGCGGTGAGCAGTTCTTC.

The chain is built from TRBV5-4 and TRBJ1-3; the D gene is possibly TRBD1 (5 bases). The V gene's germline CDR1 is SGHNT and CDR2 YYREEE (reference sequence). The ends were cut back, 0 bases at V and 1 base at J, with 14 bases in the middle. The CDR3 has 17 amino acids. DNA of the CDR3: TGTGCCAGCAGCTTGGAGAGTTGGGGGGTGTCTGGAAACACCATATATTTT. Translated: CASSLESWGVSGNTIYF.